These T cell receptor beta chains were read from a single sample in a study of metastatic and nonmetastatic thyroid tumors. TCRdb re-called the PCR reads with MiXCR. The table lists fewer than 35,000 clones, 20% to 25% of them singletons. What was sequenced was tumor tissue. All receptors derive from a male donor with papillary thyroid cancer or a benign thyroid nodule (not recorded which). Some clones in this sample may be carry-over from other donors' samples. Each CDR3 is given with its conserved first and last residue. Each record gives: CDR3 length, D gene, clone size, J gene, V gene, CDR3 protein, CDR3 DNA. A D gene is named only where the DNA matches it firmly. Rows give clone size only sometimes, using once, few, many, or a class for an expanded clone.

cdr3_length: 13
d_call: .
clone_size: many
j_call: TRBJ2-7
v_call: TRBV11-2
cdr3_aa: CASSLGRTTEQYF
cdr3_nt: TGTGCCAGCAGCTTAGGTCGGACAACCGAGCAGTACTTC

cdr3_length: 13
d_call: .
clone_size: .
j_call: TRBJ1-2
v_call: TRBV6-1
cdr3_aa: CASSGREVSGYTF
cdr3_nt: TGTGCCAGCAGTGGCAGGGAAGTGTCTGGCTACACCTTC

cdr3_length: 12
d_call: .
clone_size: many
j_call: TRBJ2-1
v_call: TRBV6-1
cdr3_aa: CASSDPPDEQFF
cdr3_nt: TGTGCCAGCAGTGACCCCCCGGATGAGCAGTTCTTC

cdr3_length: 13
d_call: TRBD2
clone_size: few
j_call: TRBJ2-1
v_call: TRBV2
cdr3_aa: CASRLSGSDEQFF
cdr3_nt: TGTGCCAGCAGACTTAGCGGGAGCGATGAGCAGTTCTTC

cdr3_length: 14
d_call: .
clone_size: many
j_call: TRBJ2-3
v_call: TRBV2
cdr3_aa: CASSEGPTTDTQYF
cdr3_nt: TGTGCCAGCAGTGAAGGGCCCACCACAGATACGCAGTATTTT

cdr3_length: 17
d_call: .
clone_size: .
j_call: TRBJ1-3
v_call: TRBV14
cdr3_aa: CASSQGAVLHSGNTIHF
cdr3_nt: TGTGCCAGCAGCCAAGGGGCAGTACTCCACTCTGGAAACACCATACATTTT

cdr3_length: 13
d_call: .
clone_size: many
j_call: TRBJ1-4
v_call: TRBV20-1
cdr3_aa: CSASPGRSEKLFF
cdr3_nt: TGCAGTGCTAGCCCAGGACGGAGTGAAAAACTGTTTTTT

cdr3_length: 15
d_call: .
clone_size: many
j_call: TRBJ2-1
v_call: TRBV24-1
cdr3_aa: CATSETGDSYNEQFF
cdr3_nt: TGTGCCACCAGTGAAACGGGGGACTCCTACAATGAGCAGTTCTTC

cdr3_length: 13
d_call: TRBD1
clone_size: many
j_call: TRBJ1-1
v_call: TRBV20-1
cdr3_aa: CSAAGQVGTEAFF
cdr3_nt: TGCAGTGCTGCAGGACAGGTGGGGACTGAAGCTTTCTTT

cdr3_length: 15
d_call: TRBD2
clone_size: .
j_call: TRBJ2-1
v_call: TRBV15
cdr3_aa: CATSRRTRGRGEQFF
cdr3_nt: TGTGCCACCAGCCGACGGACTAGAGGGAGAGGTGAGCAGTTCTTC

cdr3_length: 14
d_call: .
clone_size: many
j_call: TRBJ2-5
v_call: TRBV7-9
cdr3_aa: CASSHGGRIETQYF
cdr3_nt: TGTGCCAGCAGCCACGGTGGCAGGATAGAGACCCAGTACTTC

cdr3_length: 13
d_call: TRBD2
clone_size: many
j_call: TRBJ2-3
v_call: TRBV24-1
cdr3_aa: CATEGGRFGTQYF
cdr3_nt: TGTGCCACCGAGGGCGGGAGGTTTGGTACGCAGTATTTT

cdr3_length: 14
d_call: .
clone_size: medium-sized
j_call: TRBJ2-7
v_call: TRBV10-3
cdr3_aa: CAISESKGAYEQYF
cdr3_nt: TGTGCCATCAGTGAGTCCAAGGGGGCCTACGAGCAGTACTTC

cdr3_length: 14
d_call: TRBD1
clone_size: many
j_call: TRBJ1-1
v_call: TRBV4-1
cdr3_aa: CASSRDRENTEAFF
cdr3_nt: TGCGCCAGCAGCCGGGACAGGGAAAACACTGAAGCTTTCTTT

cdr3_length: 17
d_call: TRBD2
clone_size: few
j_call: TRBJ2-5
v_call: TRBV6-2/TRBV6-3
cdr3_aa: CASSFGTSGSSGETQYF
cdr3_nt: TGTGCCAGCAGTTTCGGGACTAGCGGGAGTTCGGGGGAGACCCAGTACTTC

cdr3_length: 14
d_call: TRBD1
clone_size: .
j_call: TRBJ1-2
v_call: TRBV27
cdr3_aa: CAGTPGTENYGYTF
cdr3_nt: TGTGCCGGAACTCCCGGGACAGAGAACTATGGCTACACCTTC

cdr3_length: 14
d_call: .
clone_size: many
j_call: TRBJ2-1
v_call: TRBV20-1
cdr3_aa: CSARDSLRAGEQFF
cdr3_nt: TGCAGTGCTAGAGATAGTCTGAGAGCAGGTGAGCAGTTCTTC

cdr3_length: 19
d_call: TRBD2
clone_size: many
j_call: TRBJ2-2
v_call: TRBV9
cdr3_aa: CASSAGTSGRRTNTGELFF
cdr3_nt: TGTGCCAGCAGCGCCGGGACTAGCGGGAGGCGGACGAACACCGGGGAGCTGTTTTTT